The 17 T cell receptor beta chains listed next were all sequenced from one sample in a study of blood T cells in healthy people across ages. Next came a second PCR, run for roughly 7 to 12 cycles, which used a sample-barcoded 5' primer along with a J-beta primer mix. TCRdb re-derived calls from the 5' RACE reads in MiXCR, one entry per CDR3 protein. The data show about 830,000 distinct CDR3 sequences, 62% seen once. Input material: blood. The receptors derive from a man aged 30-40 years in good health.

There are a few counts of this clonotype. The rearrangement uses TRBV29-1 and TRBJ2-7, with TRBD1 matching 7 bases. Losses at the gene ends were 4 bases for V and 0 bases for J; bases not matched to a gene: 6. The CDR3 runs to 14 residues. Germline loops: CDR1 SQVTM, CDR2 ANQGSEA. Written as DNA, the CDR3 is TGCAGCGTTGGAGGACAGGCAAGCTCCTACGAGCAGTACTTC. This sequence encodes CSVGGQASSYEQYF.

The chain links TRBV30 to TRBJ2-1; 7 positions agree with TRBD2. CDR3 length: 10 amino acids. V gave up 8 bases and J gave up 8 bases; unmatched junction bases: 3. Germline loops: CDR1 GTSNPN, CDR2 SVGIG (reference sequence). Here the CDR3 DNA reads TGTGCCCGAGGACTAGATGAGCAGTTCTTC. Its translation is CARGLDEQFF. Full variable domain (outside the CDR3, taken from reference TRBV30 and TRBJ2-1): SQTIHQWPATLVQPVGSPLSLECTVEGTSNPNLYWYRQAAGRGLQLLFYSVGIGQISSEVPQNLSASRPQDRQFILSSKKLLLSDSGFYLCARGLDEQFFGPGTRLTVL.

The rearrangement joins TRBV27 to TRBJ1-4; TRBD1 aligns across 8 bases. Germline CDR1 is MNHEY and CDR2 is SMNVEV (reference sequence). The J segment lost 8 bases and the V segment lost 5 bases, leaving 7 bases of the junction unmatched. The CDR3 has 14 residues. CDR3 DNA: TGTGCCAGCAGTACCAGGGGGCTGAAGGAAAAACTGTTTTTT. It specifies CASSTRGLKEKLFF.

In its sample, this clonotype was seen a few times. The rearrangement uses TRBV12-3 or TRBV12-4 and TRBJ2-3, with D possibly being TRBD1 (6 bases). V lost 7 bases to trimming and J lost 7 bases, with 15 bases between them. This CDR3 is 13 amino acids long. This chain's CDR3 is CASIQTGDNTQYF. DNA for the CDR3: TGTGCCAGCATACAGACAGGAGACAATACGCAGTATTTT.

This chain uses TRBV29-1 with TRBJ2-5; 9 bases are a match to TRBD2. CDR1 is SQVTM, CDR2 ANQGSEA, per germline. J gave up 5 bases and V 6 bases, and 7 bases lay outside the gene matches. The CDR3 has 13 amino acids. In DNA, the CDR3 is TGCAGCGTCGGCGGGGGGGCCACGGAGACCCAGTACTTC. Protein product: CSVGGGATETQYF.

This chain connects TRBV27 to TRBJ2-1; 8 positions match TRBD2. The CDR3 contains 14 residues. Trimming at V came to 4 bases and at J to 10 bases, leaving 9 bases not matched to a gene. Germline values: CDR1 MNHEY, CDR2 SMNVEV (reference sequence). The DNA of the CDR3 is TGTGCCAGCAGTTCGCGCGGGGGGTACTACGAGCAGTTCTTC. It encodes CASSSRGGYYEQFF.

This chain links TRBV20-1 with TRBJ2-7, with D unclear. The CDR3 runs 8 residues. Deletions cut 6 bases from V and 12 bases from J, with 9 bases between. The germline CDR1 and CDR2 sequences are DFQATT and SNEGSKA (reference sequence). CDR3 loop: CSALERYF. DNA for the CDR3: TGCAGTGCCCTCGAGAGGTACTTC.

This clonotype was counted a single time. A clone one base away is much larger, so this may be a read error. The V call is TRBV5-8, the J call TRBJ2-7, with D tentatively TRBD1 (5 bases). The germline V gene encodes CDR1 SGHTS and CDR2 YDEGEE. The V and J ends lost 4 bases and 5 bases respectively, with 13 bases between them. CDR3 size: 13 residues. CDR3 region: CASSPLTDHEQYF. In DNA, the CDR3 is TGTGCCAGCAGCCCGTTGACAGACCACGAGCAGTACTTC.

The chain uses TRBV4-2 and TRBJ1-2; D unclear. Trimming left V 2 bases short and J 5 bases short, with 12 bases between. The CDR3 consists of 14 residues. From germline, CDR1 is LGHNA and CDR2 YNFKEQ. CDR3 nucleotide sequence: TGTGCCAGCAGCCAAAATACAGATGAATATGGCTACACCTTC. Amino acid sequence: CASSQNTDEYGYTF.

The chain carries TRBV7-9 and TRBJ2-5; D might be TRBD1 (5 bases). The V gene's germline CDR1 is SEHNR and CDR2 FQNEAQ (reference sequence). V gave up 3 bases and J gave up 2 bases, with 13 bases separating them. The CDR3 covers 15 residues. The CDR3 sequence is CASSFPRVGQETQYF. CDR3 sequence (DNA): TGTGCCAGCAGCTTCCCCAGGGTGGGGCAAGAGACCCAGTACTTC.

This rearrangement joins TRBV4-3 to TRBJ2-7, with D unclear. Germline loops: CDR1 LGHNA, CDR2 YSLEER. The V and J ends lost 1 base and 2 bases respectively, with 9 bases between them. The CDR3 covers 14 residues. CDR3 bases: TGCGCCAGCAGCCAAGGCGGCAGCACCTACGAGCAGTACTTC. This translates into CASSQGGSTYEQYF.

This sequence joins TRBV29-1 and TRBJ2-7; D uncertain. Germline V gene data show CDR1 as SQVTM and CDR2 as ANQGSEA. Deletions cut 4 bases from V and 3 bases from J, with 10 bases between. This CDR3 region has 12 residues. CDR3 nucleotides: TGCAGCGTTGGTACCTCCTACTACGAGCAGTACTTC. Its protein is CSVGTSYYEQYF.

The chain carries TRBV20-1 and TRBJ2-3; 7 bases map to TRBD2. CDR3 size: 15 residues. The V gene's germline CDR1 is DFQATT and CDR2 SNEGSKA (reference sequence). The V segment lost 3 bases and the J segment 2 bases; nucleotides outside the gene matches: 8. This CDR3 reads CSASNPAGTTDTQYF. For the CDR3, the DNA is TGCAGTGCTAGTAACCCAGCGGGGACCACAGATACGCAGTATTTT.

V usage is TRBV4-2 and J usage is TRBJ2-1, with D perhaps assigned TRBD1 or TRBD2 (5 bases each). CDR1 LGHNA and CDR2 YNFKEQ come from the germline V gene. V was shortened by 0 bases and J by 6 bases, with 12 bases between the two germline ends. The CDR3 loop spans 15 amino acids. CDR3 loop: CASSQDVGGINEQFF. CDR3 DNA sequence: TGTGCCAGCAGCCAAGACGTTGGGGGAATCAATGAGCAGTTCTTC.

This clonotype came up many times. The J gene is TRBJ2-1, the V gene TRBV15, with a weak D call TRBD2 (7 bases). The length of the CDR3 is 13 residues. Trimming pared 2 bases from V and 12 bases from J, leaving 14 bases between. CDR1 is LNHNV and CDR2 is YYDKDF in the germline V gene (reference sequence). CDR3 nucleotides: TGTGCCACCAGCAGACAAAACAGGGAGGGGCAGTTCTTC. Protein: CATSRQNREGQFF.

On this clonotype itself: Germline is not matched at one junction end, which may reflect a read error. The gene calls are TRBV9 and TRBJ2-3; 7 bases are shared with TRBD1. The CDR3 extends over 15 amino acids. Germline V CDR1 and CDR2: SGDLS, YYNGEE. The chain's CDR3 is CASSDRGRGTDTRYF. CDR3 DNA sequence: TGTGCCAGCAGCGACAGGGGTAGGGGCACAGATACGCGGTATTTT.

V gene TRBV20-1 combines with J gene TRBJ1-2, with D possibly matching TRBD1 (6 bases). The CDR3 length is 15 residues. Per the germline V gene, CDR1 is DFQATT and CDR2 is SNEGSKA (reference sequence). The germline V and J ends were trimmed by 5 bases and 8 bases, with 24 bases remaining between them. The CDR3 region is CSAPRWGSGVEGYTF. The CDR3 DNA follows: TGCAGTGCTCCCCGCTGGGGTTCAGGGGTCGAAGGCTACACCTTC.